This record covers a single T cell receptor (beta chain). Its antigen remains unidentified. The sample originates from a study of vaccination effects on CD4 cells after COVID-19. J was trimmed by 4 bases and V by 0 bases; bases with no gene match: 8. Germline CDR1 is SGDLS and CDR2 is YYNGEE. This CDR3 spans 16 amino acids. The table came from immunoSEQ multiplex PCR; TCRdb's copy has only in-frame clones and leaves some out. The top ten hold over 3% of the sample, which has 31,000 or so clones, roughly 70% seen once. The culture ran for under eleven days, and then CD4+ T cells were isolated. This receptor was identified in a human donor who received a COVID-19 vaccine. The sample in question was CD4+ T cells from PBMCs cultured without peptide, obtained before COVID-19 vaccination. The chain carries TRBV9 and TRBJ1-1, with 8 positions matching TRBD1. Here the CDR3 reads CASSVDQGAPSTEAFF. In DNA, the CDR3 is TGTGCCAGCAGCGTAGACCAGGGGGCCCCCTCCACTGAAGCTTTCTTT.